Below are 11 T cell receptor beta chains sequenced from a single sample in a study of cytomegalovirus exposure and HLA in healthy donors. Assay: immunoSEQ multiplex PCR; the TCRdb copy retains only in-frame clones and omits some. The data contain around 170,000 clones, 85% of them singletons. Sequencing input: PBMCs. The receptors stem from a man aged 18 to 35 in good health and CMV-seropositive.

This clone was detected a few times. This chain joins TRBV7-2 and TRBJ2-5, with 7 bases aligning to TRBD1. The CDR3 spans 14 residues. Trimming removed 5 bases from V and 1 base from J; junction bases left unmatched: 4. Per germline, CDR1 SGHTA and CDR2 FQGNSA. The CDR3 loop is CASSRDSLQETQYF. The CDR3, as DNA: TGTGCCAGCAGCAGGGACAGCCTCCAAGAGACCCAGTACTTC.

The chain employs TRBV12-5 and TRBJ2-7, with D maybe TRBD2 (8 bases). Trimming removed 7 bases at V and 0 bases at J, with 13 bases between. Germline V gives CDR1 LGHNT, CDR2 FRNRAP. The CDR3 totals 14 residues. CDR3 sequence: CASAGRDSSYEQYF. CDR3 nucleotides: TGTGCTAGTGCCGGGAGGGACAGCTCCTACGAGCAGTACTTC.

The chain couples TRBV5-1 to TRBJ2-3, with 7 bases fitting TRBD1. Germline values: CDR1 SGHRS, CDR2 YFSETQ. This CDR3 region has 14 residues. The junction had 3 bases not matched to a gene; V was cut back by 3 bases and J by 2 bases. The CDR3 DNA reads TGCGCCAGCAGCTACGGACAGGACACAGATACGCAGTATTTT. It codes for CASSYGQDTDTQYF.

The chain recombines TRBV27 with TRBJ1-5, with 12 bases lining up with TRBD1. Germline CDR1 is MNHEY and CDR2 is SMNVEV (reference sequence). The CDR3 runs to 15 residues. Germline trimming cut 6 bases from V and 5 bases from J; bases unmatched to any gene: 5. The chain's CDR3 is CASRPGQGAYQPQHF. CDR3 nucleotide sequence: TGTGCCAGCAGGCCGGGACAGGGGGCATATCAGCCCCAGCATTTT.

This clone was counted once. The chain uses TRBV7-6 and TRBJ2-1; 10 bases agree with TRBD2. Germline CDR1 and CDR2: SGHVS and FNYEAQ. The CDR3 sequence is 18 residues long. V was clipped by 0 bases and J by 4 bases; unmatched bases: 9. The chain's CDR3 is CASSLAGIAGGLYNEQFF. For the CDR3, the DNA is TGTGCCAGCAGCTTAGCGGGAATAGCGGGGGGATTGTACAATGAGCAGTTCTTC.

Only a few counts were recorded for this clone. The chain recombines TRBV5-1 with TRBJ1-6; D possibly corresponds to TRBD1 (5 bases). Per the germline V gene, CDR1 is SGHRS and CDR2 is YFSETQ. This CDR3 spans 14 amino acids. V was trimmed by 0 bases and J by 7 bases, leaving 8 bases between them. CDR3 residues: CASSLGQINSPLHF. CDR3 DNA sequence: TGCGCCAGCAGCTTGGGACAGATAAATTCACCCCTCCACTTT.

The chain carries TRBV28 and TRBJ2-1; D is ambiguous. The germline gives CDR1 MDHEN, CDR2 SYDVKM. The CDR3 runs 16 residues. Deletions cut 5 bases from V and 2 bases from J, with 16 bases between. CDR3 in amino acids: CASSPRGPYPYNEQFF. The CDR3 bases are TGTGCCAGCAGTCCCCGTGGGCCCTACCCCTACAATGAGCAGTTCTTC. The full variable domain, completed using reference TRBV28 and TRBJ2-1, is DVKVTQSSRYLVKRTGEKVFLECVQDMDHENMFWYRQDPGLGLRLIYFSYDVKMKEKGDIPEGYSVSREKKERFSLILESASTNQTSMYLCASSPRGPYPYNEQFFGPGTRLTVL.

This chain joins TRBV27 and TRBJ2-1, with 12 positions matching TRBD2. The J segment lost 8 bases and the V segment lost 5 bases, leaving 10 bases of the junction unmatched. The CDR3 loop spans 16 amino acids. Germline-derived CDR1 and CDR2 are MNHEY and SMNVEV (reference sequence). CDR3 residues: CASSPLPSGGADEQFF. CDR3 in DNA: TGTGCCAGCAGTCCGCTCCCTAGCGGGGGGGCTGATGAGCAGTTCTTC.

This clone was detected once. The CDR3 region has the DNA TGTGCCAGCAGTGACTTGCTTGGGGGGGCTCCTCCCTACGAGCAGTACTTC. Its protein is CASSDLLGGAPPYEQYF. This chain uses TRBV2 with TRBJ2-7, with D possibly being TRBD2 (7 bases). The CDR3 consists of 17 residues. V was trimmed by 3 bases and J by 2 bases, leaving 20 bases between them. Germline CDR1 reads SNHLY; CDR2 reads FYNNEI.

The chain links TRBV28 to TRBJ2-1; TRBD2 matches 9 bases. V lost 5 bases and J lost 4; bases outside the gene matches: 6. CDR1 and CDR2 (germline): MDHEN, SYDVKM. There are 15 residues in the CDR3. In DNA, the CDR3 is TGTGCCAGCAGTGCTAGCGGGATCGAATACAATGAGCAGTTCTTC. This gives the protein CASSASGIEYNEQFF.

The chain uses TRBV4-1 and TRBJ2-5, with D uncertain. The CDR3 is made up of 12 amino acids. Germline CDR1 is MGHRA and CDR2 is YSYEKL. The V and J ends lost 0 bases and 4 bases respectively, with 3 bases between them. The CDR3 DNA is TGCGCCAGCAGCCAAGACAGAGAGACCCAGTACTTC. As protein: CASSQDRETQYF.